The subject of this entry is one T cell receptor (beta chain). What it binds is not known. The data belong to a study of blood T cells in healthy people across ages. Primers used in a second PCR of roughly 6 to 11 cycles were a sample-barcoded 5' primer and a J-beta primer mix. All samples yielded 3 million or more CDR3-containing paired-end reads. TCRdb analysed the 5' RACE reads with MiXCR anew, one entry per CDR3 protein. The sample has about 900,000 distinct CDR3 sequences; around 68% are singletons. Germline CDR1 and CDR2: SQVTM and ANQGSEA. V gave up 1 base and J gave up 6 bases; unmatched junction bases: 12. There are 17 residues in the CDR3. Regarding the study as a whole: While age rose, TCR beta diversity per million T cells dropped in a roughly linear way. Diversity figures derived from one million T cells were judged to underestimate the true value.

Total RNA, at least 5.5 micrograms per sample, came from PBMCs. The receptor's source is a man aged 25-45 years in good health. The genes are TRBV29-1 and TRBJ2-3, with TRBD2 matching over 11 bases. The sample taken for sequencing was blood. This CDR3 reads CSVEGDLLAGVQDTQYF. CDR3 nucleotides: TGCAGCGTTGAAGGTGACCTACTAGCGGGGGTACAGGATACGCAGTATTTT.